These 16 T cell receptor beta chains originate from one sample sequenced in a study of blood T cell repertoires in COVID-19. Some clones are missing from TCRdb's copy, which holds only in-frame ones; the method was immunoSEQ multiplex PCR. Here the sample spans some 130,000 clones, 70% to 90% being singletons. Sample: PBMCs or T cells enriched from blood (not recorded which). Receptors originate from a woman aged 45 to 65 who had recovered from COVID-19.

The chain joins TRBV11-2 to TRBJ1-3; TRBD1 is a possible D gene (6 bases). Per the germline V gene, CDR1 is SGHAT and CDR2 is FQNNGV. V gave up 8 bases and J gave up 3 bases, with 20 bases separating them. There are 16 residues in the CDR3. CDR3 in DNA: TGTGCCAGCTCCCCGAGCGGGGGCGCAGGTGGAAACACCATATATTTT. Protein sequence: CASSPSGGAGGNTIYF. The full variable domain, in which reference TRBV11-2 and TRBJ1-3 provide the parts outside the CDR3, is EAGVAQSPRYKIIEKRQSVAFWCNPISGHATLYWYQQILGQGPKLLIQFQNNGVVDDSQLPKDRFSAERLKGVDSTLKIQPAKLEDSAVYLCASSPSGGAGGNTIYFGEGSWLTVV.

The rearrangement uses TRBV5-4 and TRBJ1-4; D not resolved. The V gene's germline CDR1 is SGHNT and CDR2 YYREEE (reference sequence). This CDR3 comprises 14 residues. V was cut by 4 bases and J by 5 bases, with 12 bases left in between. Written as DNA, the CDR3 is TGTGCCAGCAGCCTGGAAGCCCGAAATGAAAAACTGTTTTTT. Its protein is CASSLEARNEKLFF.

This clone was seen a few times. This chain links TRBV7-6 with TRBJ2-1, with 10 bases aligning to TRBD2. The junction had 9 bases not matched to a gene; V was cut back by 6 bases and J by 7 bases. Looked up from germline, CDR1 is SGHVS and CDR2 is FNYEAQ. This CDR3 spans 15 amino acids. The CDR3 coding sequence is TGTGCCAGCAGTTTGATAAGCGGGGGGGGTAATGAGCAGTTCTTC. Residues: CASSLISGGGNEQFF.

This chain links TRBV4-1 with TRBJ1-3; 10 bases are shared with TRBD1. The V segment lost 5 bases and the J segment 4 bases; nucleotides outside the gene matches: 5. CDR1 is MGHRA, CDR2 YSYEKL, per germline. This CDR3 comprises 15 residues. The CDR3 region has the DNA TGCGCCAGCAGCGACGGGACAGGGGTAGGAAACACCATATATTTT. The encoded protein is CASSDGTGVGNTIYF.

CDR3 residues: CASSVGQPQETQYF. CDR3 nucleotides: TGTGCCAGCAGCGTGGGACAGCCTCAAGAGACCCAGTACTTC. The rearrangement joins TRBV13 to TRBJ2-5, with 7 bases lining up with TRBD1. The trim removed 5 bases at V and 2 bases at J, leaving 5 bases unmatched. Germline assignment: CDR1 PRHDT and CDR2 FYEKMQ (reference sequence). This CDR3 contains 14 residues.

This rearrangement joins TRBV10-3 to TRBJ2-7, with TRBD1 identical over 9 bases. The CDR3 totals 14 residues. V lost 3 bases to trimming and J lost 3 bases; unmatched junction nucleotides: 3. Germline V lookup: CDR1 ENHRY, CDR2 SYGVKD. DNA of the CDR3: TGTGCCATCAGTGATTGGGACAGGGTCTACGAGCAGTACTTC. Translation: CAISDWDRVYEQYF.

This clone was seen more than once but under ten times. V usage is TRBV11-2 and J usage is TRBJ2-7, with a weak D call TRBD1 (7 bases). The CDR3 spans 16 residues. Germline-derived CDR1 and CDR2 are SGHAT and FQNNGV. Trimming shortened V by 5 bases and J by 6 bases, and 23 bases separated the two germline ends. The chain's CDR3 is CASSTGGTVGVAEQYF. Here the CDR3 DNA reads TGTGCCAGCAGCACTGGGGGGACAGTAGGGGTCGCCGAGCAGTACTTC.

The chain recombines TRBV11-2 with TRBJ2-5; TRBD1 might be the D (5 bases). This CDR3 region has 14 residues. From germline, CDR1 is SGHAT and CDR2 FQNNGV. Trimming stripped 5 bases from V and 2 bases from J, with 12 bases between. Here the CDR3 DNA reads TGTGCCAGCAGCGCCCACAGGCATCAAGAGACCCAGTACTTC. This translates into CASSAHRHQETQYF.

This rearrangement joins TRBV7-8 to TRBJ1-6, with 9 bases that match TRBD1. The CDR3 is 15 residues long. The germline V gene encodes CDR1 SGHVS and CDR2 FQNEAQ. The V gene end was trimmed by 3 bases and the J gene end by 7 bases; junction bases not matched to a gene: 4. CDR3 loop: CASSLGQGLNSPLHF. The CDR3 DNA reads TGTGCCAGCAGCTTGGGACAGGGATTGAATTCACCCCTCCACTTT.

The V and J genes are TRBV7-2 and TRBJ2-1; the match to TRBD2 covers 9 bases. In germline, CDR1 is SGHTA, CDR2 FQGNSA. With 1 base clipped from V and 10 bases from J, the junction kept 8 bases outside the gene matches. The CDR3 is made up of 15 amino acids. The CDR3 sequence is CASSLERGEGLEQFF. CDR3 nucleotide sequence: TGTGCCAGCAGCTTAGAGCGGGGGGAGGGACTAGAGCAGTTCTTC.

The chain couples TRBV10-1 to TRBJ2-1, with 7 bases that match TRBD2. CDR1 is WNHNN and CDR2 is SYGVQD in the germline V gene (reference sequence). This CDR3 contains 16 residues. With 3 bases clipped from V and 3 bases from J, the junction kept 8 bases outside the gene matches. The CDR3 DNA is TGCGCCAGCAGTGATATGCGGCGGGGGAGCTACAATGAGCAGTTCTTC. This codes for CASSDMRRGSYNEQFF.

The chain has TRBV4-1 and TRBJ1-5, with a weak D call TRBD1 (5 bases). The germline V and J ends were trimmed by 0 bases and 9 bases, with 12 bases remaining between them. The V gene's germline CDR1 is MGHRA and CDR2 YSYEKL. This CDR3 has 14 amino acids. This chain's CDR3 is CASSQEARELPQHF. The CDR3 nucleotides are TGCGCCAGCAGCCAAGAGGCCAGGGAATTGCCCCAGCATTTT.

The chain couples TRBV5-6 to TRBJ1-2; the D gene is possibly TRBD1 (6 bases). There are 14 residues in the CDR3. CDR1 and CDR2 (germline): SGHDT, YYEEEE. The V and J ends lost 4 bases and 8 bases respectively, with 18 bases between them. CDR3 protein: CASSHRVIDGGYTF. CDR3 nucleotides: TGTGCCAGCAGCCACAGGGTTATAGACGGGGGCTACACCTTC.

The chain couples TRBV5-1 to TRBJ1-2; possible D gene TRBD1, 5 bases. The length of the CDR3 is 16 residues. Per the germline V gene, CDR1 is SGHRS and CDR2 is YFSETQ. Between the trimmed V and J ends, which lost 3 bases and 0 bases, there was a span of 15 bases. This CDR3 reads CASSSRETDTNYGYTF. The DNA of the CDR3 is TGCGCCAGCAGCTCAAGAGAGACGGACACTAACTATGGCTACACCTTC.

The chain's CDR3 is CASSLVWGDRTEAFF. CDR3 bases: TGTGCCAGCAGCTTAGTGTGGGGGGATCGAACTGAAGCTTTCTTT. The chain uses TRBV7-2 and TRBJ1-1; D possibly corresponds to TRBD1 (5 bases). Germline V gene sequence: CDR1 SGHTA, CDR2 FQGNSA. The CDR3 is made up of 15 amino acids. Trimming pared 1 base from V and 5 bases from J, leaving 14 bases between.

This rearrangement joins TRBV10-1 to TRBJ2-1; 11 bases line up with TRBD1. Germline V lookup: CDR1 WNHNN, CDR2 SYGVQD (reference sequence). This CDR3 comprises 15 residues. V gave up 2 bases and J gave up 4 bases; unmatched junction bases: 1. The CDR3: CASSEGQGAYNEQFF. CDR3 in DNA: TGCGCCAGCAGTGAGGGACAGGGGGCTTACAATGAGCAGTTCTTC.